The 5 T cell receptor beta chains below come from one sample, sequenced in a study of blood T cell repertoires in COVID-19. TCRdb's copy holds only in-frame clones and misses some; the assay was immunoSEQ multiplex PCR. The table lists 400,000 or so clones, roughly 89% of them singletons. The sample consisted of peripheral blood. All receptors derive from a man aged 18 to 30 with COVID-19, enrolled during active disease.

The chain joins TRBV3-1 (or the pseudogene TRBV3-2) to TRBJ2-1, with D tentatively TRBD2 (5 bases). This CDR3 comprises 12 residues. CDR1 and CDR2 from the germline V gene are LGHDT and YNNKEL (reference sequence). With 5 bases removed from V and 9 bases from J, the gap between germline ends came to 11 bases. The CDR3 bases are TGTGCCAGCAGCTTCAGTGGAGGTGAGCAGTTCTTC. Amino acid sequence: CASSFSGGEQFF.

This clone was detected once. The chain employs TRBV6-5 and TRBJ2-7, with D possibly being TRBD2 (5 bases). The CDR3 has 11 residues. Germline CDR1 MNHEY, CDR2 SVGAGI. Trimming removed 8 bases from V and 5 bases from J, with 10 bases in between. CDR3: CASPRGHEQYF. The CDR3 coding sequence is TGTGCCAGCCCGAGAGGGCACGAGCAGTACTTC.

The chain is built from TRBV27 and TRBJ2-1; 8 bases line up with TRBD2. The germline CDR1 and CDR2 sequences are MNHEY and SMNVEV (reference sequence). CDR3 size: 18 residues. Losses at the gene ends were 4 bases for V and 4 bases for J; bases not matched to a gene: 15. The CDR3 bases are TGTGCCAGCAGTTCCGGGACGGGGAGACTAGCGCTATACAATGAGCAGTTCTTC. It specifies CASSSGTGRLALYNEQFF.

The chain employs TRBV29-1 and TRBJ1-2, with D uncertain. Trimming took 4 bases from V and 2 from J, leaving 8 bases between them. Germline V gene sequence: CDR1 SQVTM, CDR2 ANQGSEA. The CDR3 consists of 12 residues. The DNA for the CDR3 is TGCAGCGTTGCCGACATCAACTATGGCTACACCTTC. This codes for CSVADINYGYTF.

The chain combines TRBV19 with TRBJ2-1; 7 bases fit TRBD2. CDR1 is LNHDA, CDR2 SQIVND, per germline (reference sequence). The trim removed 5 bases at V and 8 bases at J, leaving 21 bases unmatched. This CDR3 is 18 amino acids long. The CDR3 region is CASSSGRASGKVRDEQFF. The CDR3 nucleotides are TGTGCCAGTAGTTCCGGCAGGGCCAGCGGGAAGGTCAGAGATGAGCAGTTCTTC.